The next 14 T cell receptor beta chains were all read from a single sample in a study of control samples from healthy donors and cancer patients. Method: immunoSEQ multiplex PCR; TCRdb's copy keeps in-frame clones and lacks some. The sample lists 150,000 to 200,000 clones, around 88% occurring once. Material: blood. The receptor source for this set is a woman aged 30 to 39 in good health.

The chain combines TRBV5-4 with TRBJ1-6; D gene ambiguous. Germline V gives CDR1 SGHNT, CDR2 YYREEE (reference sequence). Trimming shortened V by 0 bases and J by 13 bases, and 17 bases separated the two germline ends. The CDR3 loop spans 15 amino acids. The CDR3: CASSLVIASSSPLHF. CDR3 nucleotides: TGTGCCAGCAGCTTGGTCATCGCATCAAGTTCGCCCCTCCACTTT.

This chain joins TRBV27 and TRBJ2-5; TRBD2 is a possible D gene (5 bases). V lost 6 bases and J lost 5, with 28 bases in between. The CDR3 has 18 residues. CDR1 MNHEY and CDR2 SMNVEV come from the germline V gene (reference sequence). CDR3 in DNA: TGTGCCAGCAGGTGGATAGGGAGCTCCGAGACTCCGAGGGAGACCCAGTACTTC. This sequence encodes CASRWIGSSETPRETQYF.

The chain has TRBV25-1 and TRBJ2-3, with D perhaps matching TRBD2 (6 bases). The CDR3 has 16 residues. CDR1 and CDR2 from the germline V gene are MGHDK and SYGVNS. The germline V and J ends were trimmed by 0 bases and 2 bases, with 12 bases remaining between them. CDR3 amino acids: CASSEYGRTTTDTQYF. CDR3 bases: TGTGCCAGCAGTGAATATGGGAGGACCACCACAGATACGCAGTATTTT.

The chain combines TRBV3-1 (or the pseudogene TRBV3-2) with TRBJ1-3; TRBD1 might be the D (5 bases). Germline-derived CDR1 and CDR2 are LGHDT and YNNKEL (reference sequence). Between the trimmed V and J ends, which lost 3 bases and 2 bases, there was a span of 11 bases. CDR3 length equals 15 residues. DNA of the CDR3: TGTGCCAGCAGCCACCTGCGGGGGGCTGGAAACACCATATATTTT. Amino acid sequence: CASSHLRGAGNTIYF.

The chain links TRBV19 to TRBJ1-5, with D uncertain. The CDR3 runs 15 residues. Trimming shortened V by 2 bases and J by 6 bases, and 14 bases separated the two germline ends. The germline V gene encodes CDR1 LNHDA and CDR2 SQIVND (reference sequence). CDR3 in DNA: TGTGCCAGTAGTATACCCGGGAACAACGGTCAGCCCCAGCATTTT. It yields the protein CASSIPGNNGQPQHF.

The chain has TRBV5-1 and TRBJ2-5; D ambiguous. The CDR3 has 16 residues. Trimming pared 4 bases from V and 1 base from J, leaving 17 bases between. CDR1 and CDR2 (germline): SGHRS, YFSETQ. The DNA for the CDR3 is TGCGCCAGCAGCAGGACGATGGGAAGACTCCAAGAGACCCAGTACTTC. Its translation: CASSRTMGRLQETQYF.

The CDR3 loop reads CASSFVGTASYEQYF. The CDR3, as DNA: TGTGCCAGCAGCTTTGTCGGCACAGCCTCCTACGAGCAGTACTTC. The chain has TRBV11-2 and TRBJ2-7; D is ambiguous. V was pared by 3 bases and J by 0 bases, with 12 bases between. This CDR3 is 15 amino acids long. From germline, CDR1 is SGHAT and CDR2 FQNNGV.

In its sample, this clone was seen once. V usage is TRBV11-2 and J usage is TRBJ2-3, with TRBD2 identical over 7 bases. After removal of 0 bases from V and 1 base from J, the junction contained 4 bases not matched to a gene. CDR3 length equals 16 residues. CDR1 and CDR2 from the germline V gene are SGHAT and FQNNGV. DNA of the CDR3: TGTGCCAGCAGCTTAGACGGCGGGGGAGGCACAGATACGCAGTATTTT. Its translation is CASSLDGGGGTDTQYF.

The chain links TRBV18 to TRBJ2-3, with 8 nucleotides matching TRBD2. This CDR3 has 17 residues. V trimming: 2 bases; J trimming: 1 base; junction bases outside the gene matches: 8. CDR1 and CDR2 from the germline V gene are KGHSH and LQKENI. CDR3 sequence reads: CASSPTGTSLRTDTQYF. The CDR3 coding sequence is TGTGCCAGCTCACCAACCGGGACTAGTCTCCGCACAGATACGCAGTATTTT.

This clone was detected only a few times. This chain joins TRBV5-5 and TRBJ1-1; D is unresolved. Trimming cost V 1 base and J 0 bases, with 4 bases left between them. CDR1 is SGHKS and CDR2 is YYEKEE in the germline V gene (reference sequence). The length of the CDR3 is 13 residues. The CDR3 bases are TGTGCCAGCAGCTTGTACGTGAACACTGAAGCTTTCTTT. It encodes CASSLYVNTEAFF.

Written as DNA, the CDR3 is TGTGCCAGCAGCTTAGGGGGGTCCTTGAAAAAACTGTTTTTT. Amino acid sequence: CASSLGGSLKKLFF. The rearrangement joins TRBV7-2 to TRBJ1-4; TRBD1 is a possible D gene (5 bases). V lost 1 base to trimming and J lost 9 bases, with 12 bases between them. CDR3 length: 14 amino acids. Germline lookup yields CDR1 SGHTA and CDR2 FQGNSA.

The genes are TRBV7-6 and TRBJ2-1, with a tentative D call TRBD2 (5 bases). The CDR3 totals 18 residues. CDR1 SGHVS and CDR2 FNYEAQ come from the germline V gene. V was pared by 2 bases and J by 0 bases, with 17 bases between. CDR3 in amino acids: CASSLTPVGVSSYNEQFF. The CDR3 coding sequence is TGTGCCAGCAGCTTAACGCCCGTCGGGGTAAGCTCCTACAATGAGCAGTTCTTC.

The CDR3 nucleotides read TGTGCCAGCAGTCAGCCCGGACAGGGTGCGTACTATGGCTACACCTTC. Translated: CASSQPGQGAYYGYTF. The gene calls are TRBV28 and TRBJ1-2; 8 bases agree with TRBD1. CDR3 size: 16 residues. Per the germline V gene, CDR1 is MDHEN and CDR2 is SYDVKM. V trimming: 5 bases; J trimming: 3 bases; junction bases outside the gene matches: 11.

The gene calls are TRBV7-2 and TRBJ2-4; D tentatively reads TRBD1 or TRBD2 (5 bases each). This CDR3 is built from 15 residues. Germline CDR1 SGHTA, CDR2 FQGNSA. V was cut by 3 bases and J by 5 bases, with 14 bases left in between. DNA of the CDR3: TGTGCCAGCAGCTTGGAGCCGGGACGTCAAAACATTCAGTACTTC. Translated: CASSLEPGRQNIQYF.